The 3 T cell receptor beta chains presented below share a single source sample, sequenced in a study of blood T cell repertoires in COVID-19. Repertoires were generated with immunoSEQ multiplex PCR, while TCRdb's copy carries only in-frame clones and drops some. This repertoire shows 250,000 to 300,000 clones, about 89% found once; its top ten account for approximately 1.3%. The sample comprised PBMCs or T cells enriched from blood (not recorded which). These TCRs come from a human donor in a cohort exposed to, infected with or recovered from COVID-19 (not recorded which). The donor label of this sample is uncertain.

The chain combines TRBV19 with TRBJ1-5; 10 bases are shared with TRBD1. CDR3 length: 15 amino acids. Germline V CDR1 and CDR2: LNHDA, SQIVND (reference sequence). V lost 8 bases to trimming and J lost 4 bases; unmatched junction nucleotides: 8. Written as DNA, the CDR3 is TGTGCCAGTCGGTCCCGGGACAGGGGAAATCAGCCCCAGCATTTT. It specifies CASRSRDRGNQPQHF.

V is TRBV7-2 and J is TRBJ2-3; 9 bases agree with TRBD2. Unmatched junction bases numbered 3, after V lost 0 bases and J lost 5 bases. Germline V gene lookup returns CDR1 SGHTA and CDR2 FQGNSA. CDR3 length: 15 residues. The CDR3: CASSLAGLAQDTQYF. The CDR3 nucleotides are TGTGCCAGCAGCTTAGCCGGACTAGCGCAAGATACGCAGTATTTT.

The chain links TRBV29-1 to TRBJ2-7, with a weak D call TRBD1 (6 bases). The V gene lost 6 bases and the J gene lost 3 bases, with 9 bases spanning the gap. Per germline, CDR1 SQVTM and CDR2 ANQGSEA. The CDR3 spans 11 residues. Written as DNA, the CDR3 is TGCAGCGTCGGACAGAGCTACGAGCAGTACTTC. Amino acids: CSVGQSYEQYF.